What follows are 18 T cell receptor beta chains derived from one specimen sequenced in a study of blood T cell repertoires in COVID-19. Clones were sequenced by immunoSEQ multiplex PCR, and TCRdb holds only the in-frame ones, with some missing. Among about 240,000 clones listed, roughly nine tenths were seen once. Specimen: peripheral blood. The receptor set was obtained from a man aged 55 to 70 with acute or convalescent COVID-19.

J is TRBJ1-1 and V is TRBV7-3, with D possibly TRBD1 on 5 matching bases. Germline loops: CDR1 SGHTA, CDR2 FQGTGA. The CDR3 loop spans 14 amino acids. Trimming cost V 5 bases and J 8 bases, with 18 bases left between them. CDR3 in DNA: TGTGCCAGCAGCCCATCGGGGGGAGCAGGCGAAGCTTTCTTT. Translating it yields CASSPSGGAGEAFF.

This chain connects TRBV19 to TRBJ1-4; TRBD1 matches at 7 bases. The CDR3 consists of 16 residues. CDR1 is LNHDA, CDR2 SQIVND, per germline (reference sequence). V was clipped by 4 bases and J by 8 bases; unmatched bases: 13. The CDR3 spells CASSTPFRGSEEKLFF. The CDR3, as DNA: TGTGCCAGTAGTACGCCCTTCAGGGGGTCCGAAGAAAAACTGTTTTTT. The variable domain in full, with the rest retrieved from reference TRBV19 and TRBJ1-4, is DGGITQSPKYLFRKEGQNVTLSCEQNLNHDAMYWYRQDPGQGLRLIYYSQIVNDFQKGDIAEGYSVSREKKESFPLTVTSAQKNPTAFYLCASSTPFRGSEEKLFFGSGTQLSVL.

V gene TRBV5-1 combines with J gene TRBJ2-7, with 9 bases aligning to TRBD2. CDR3 length equals 14 residues. Germline V lookup: CDR1 SGHRS, CDR2 YFSETQ. V lost 3 bases, J lost 5 bases, and 6 bases stayed unmatched. CDR3 loop: CASSSGTSSDEQYF. The CDR3 region has the DNA TGCGCCAGCAGCTCCGGGACTAGCTCTGACGAGCAGTACTTC.

J is TRBJ2-1 and V is TRBV11-3; 9 nucleotides line up with TRBD2. The CDR3 is 17 amino acids. Germline assignment: CDR1 SGHNT and CDR2 YENEEA. V lost 1 base to trimming and J lost 0 bases; unmatched junction nucleotides: 4. CDR3 in amino acids: CASSLGAGGSSYNEQFF. CDR3 coding DNA: TGTGCCAGCAGCTTAGGCGCGGGAGGGAGCTCCTACAATGAGCAGTTCTTC. The full variable domain, in which reference TRBV11-3 and TRBJ2-1 provide the parts outside the CDR3, is EAGVVQSPRYKIIEKKQPVAFWCNPISGHNTLYWYLQNLGQGPELLIRYENEEAVDDSQLPKDRFSAERLKGVDSTLKIQPAELGDSAVYLCASSLGAGGSSYNEQFFGPGTRLTVL.

This clone occurred a few times. The chain combines TRBV14 with TRBJ2-3; 10 positions match TRBD1. Trimming cost V 2 bases and J 3 bases; bases outside gene matches: 2. The CDR3 runs to 15 residues. Per the germline V gene, CDR1 is SGHDN and CDR2 is FVKESK. Here the CDR3 reads CASSQRTGGTDTQYF. In DNA, the CDR3 is TGTGCCAGCAGCCAACGGACAGGGGGTACAGATACGCAGTATTTT. The complete variable domain, with remaining parts taken from reference TRBV14 and TRBJ2-3, reads EAGVTQFPSHSVIEKGQTVTLRCDPISGHDNLYWYRRVMGKEIKFLLHFVKESKQDESGMPNNRFLAERTGGTYSTLKVQPAELEDSGVYFCASSQRTGGTDTQYFGPGTRLTVL.

The chain is built from TRBV19 and TRBJ2-3; no firm D call. V dropped 0 bases and J dropped 0 bases, with 10 bases sitting between them. This CDR3 is built from 16 residues. From germline, CDR1 is LNHDA and CDR2 SQIVND (reference sequence). The chain's CDR3 is CASSIETPRSTDTQYF. Here the CDR3 DNA reads TGTGCCAGTAGTATAGAGACTCCTCGAAGCACAGATACGCAGTATTTT.

The chain links TRBV19 to TRBJ1-5; D call uncertain. V dropped 4 bases and J dropped 7 bases, with 17 bases sitting between them. The germline gives CDR1 LNHDA, CDR2 SQIVND (reference sequence). The CDR3 has 15 residues. The CDR3 region has the DNA TGTGCCAGTAGTAACCCCCCGGGAGGGCGGCAGCCCCAGCATTTT. It yields the protein CASSNPPGGRQPQHF.

The chain employs TRBV6-6 and TRBJ2-1; D may be TRBD1 (6 bases). Trimming removed 5 bases at V and 7 bases at J, with 9 bases between. The germline CDR1 and CDR2 sequences are MNHNY and SVGAGI (reference sequence). CDR3 size: 12 residues. The CDR3: CASSNQGNEQFF. In DNA form, the CDR3 reads TGTGCCAGCAGTAACCAGGGGAATGAGCAGTTCTTC.

A single count supports this clone. This sequence joins TRBV5-5 and TRBJ1-1; unclear D gene. V was pared by 1 base and J by 0 bases, with 7 bases between. This CDR3 spans 14 amino acids. CDR1 is SGHKS, CDR2 YYEKEE, per germline (reference sequence). For the CDR3, the DNA is TGTGCCAGCAGCTTGTACGGGGTGAACACTGAAGCTTTCTTT. It is translated as CASSLYGVNTEAFF. Full variable domain (missing parts from reference TRBV5-5 and TRBJ1-1): DAGVTQSPTHLIKTRGQQVTLRCSPISGHKSVSWYQQVLGQGPQFIFQYYEKEERGRGNFPDRFSARQFPNYSSELNVNALLLGDSALYLCASSLYGVNTEAFFGQGTRLTVV.

On this clone: The junction shows a germline mismatch at one end, possibly a read error. This chain connects TRBV7-7 to TRBJ2-5; TRBD2 matches 9 bases. The CDR3 totals 15 residues. Per germline, CDR1 SSHAT and CDR2 FNYEAQ (reference sequence). The CDR3 DNA reads TGTGCTAGCAGCTCGTTAGCGGGAGCATTGGAGACCCAGTACTTC. It encodes CASSSLAGALETQYF.

This chain links TRBV5-6 with TRBJ2-7; 7 nucleotides align to TRBD1. Trimming removed 4 bases from V and 1 base from J; junction bases left unmatched: 8. From germline, CDR1 is SGHDT and CDR2 YYEEEE. The CDR3 sequence is 15 residues long. The CDR3 sequence is CASSVRGTVSYEQYF. Here the CDR3 DNA reads TGTGCCAGCAGCGTTCGTGGGACAGTTTCCTACGAGCAGTACTTC.

The rearrangement uses TRBV28 and TRBJ1-5, with D possibly being TRBD1 (5 bases). Germline V CDR1 and CDR2: MDHEN, SYDVKM. Trimming left V 6 bases short and J 2 bases short, with 14 bases between. The CDR3 totals 15 residues. The DNA for the CDR3 is TGTGCCAGCAGATTCGGGGGGTCCGGCAATCAGCCCCAGCATTTT. This translates into CASRFGGSGNQPQHF.

The rearrangement uses TRBV19 and TRBJ2-1; TRBD2 might be the D (6 bases). V was cut by 5 bases and J by 9 bases, with 11 bases left in between. Looked up from germline, CDR1 is LNHDA and CDR2 is SQIVND (reference sequence). The CDR3 spans 12 residues. The CDR3 DNA is TGTGCCAGTAGTTGGCGGGATGGTGAGCAGTTCTTC. This translates into CASSWRDGEQFF.

The chain is built from TRBV19 and TRBJ1-6; TRBD1 matches at 7 bases. Germline values: CDR1 LNHDA, CDR2 SQIVND (reference sequence). Trimming took 3 bases from V and 5 from J; bases not matched to a gene: 10. This CDR3 contains 17 residues. CDR3: CASSILQTGVNNSPLHF. As DNA, the CDR3 is TGTGCCAGTAGTATCCTTCAAACAGGGGTCAATAATTCACCCCTCCACTTT.

The gene calls are TRBV5-5 and TRBJ2-3; D is perhaps TRBD1 (5 bases). This CDR3 is built from 14 residues. Trimming took off 2 bases at V and 5 bases at J, with 12 bases between the two ends. The germline V gene encodes CDR1 SGHKS and CDR2 YYEKEE (reference sequence). The CDR3 nucleotides are TGTGCCAGCAGCTTTGGACATCGAGTAGATACGCAGTATTTT. Translation: CASSFGHRVDTQYF.

The chain joins TRBV5-1 to TRBJ1-4, with D possibly matching TRBD1 (6 bases). Germline V gives CDR1 SGHRS, CDR2 YFSETQ. V lost 4 bases to trimming and J lost 3 bases, with 7 bases between them. The CDR3 has 13 residues. The DNA for the CDR3 is TGCGCCAGCAGCGCAGGGGCTAATGAAAAACTGTTTTTT. Protein: CASSAGANEKLFF.

The chain combines TRBV29-1 with TRBJ2-5; 9 nucleotides align to TRBD1. V lost 7 bases and J lost 5; bases outside the gene matches: 11. Germline V gene sequence: CDR1 SQVTM, CDR2 ANQGSEA. The CDR3 is 14 residues long. The CDR3 region has the DNA TGCAGCGCGCAACAACAGGGGGCCTGGGAGACCCAGTACTTC. Its translation: CSAQQQGAWETQYF.

The sample holds a few counts of this clone. J is TRBJ2-7 and V is TRBV6-4, with a possible D match to TRBD2 (6 bases). Trimming took off 0 bases at V and 4 bases at J, with 10 bases between the two ends. Germline V gene data show CDR1 as MRHNA and CDR2 as SNTAGT. The CDR3 runs to 14 residues. CDR3 in DNA: TGTGCCAGCAGTGACTCCCTAGCGAGATACGAGCAGTACTTC. Residues: CASSDSLARYEQYF.